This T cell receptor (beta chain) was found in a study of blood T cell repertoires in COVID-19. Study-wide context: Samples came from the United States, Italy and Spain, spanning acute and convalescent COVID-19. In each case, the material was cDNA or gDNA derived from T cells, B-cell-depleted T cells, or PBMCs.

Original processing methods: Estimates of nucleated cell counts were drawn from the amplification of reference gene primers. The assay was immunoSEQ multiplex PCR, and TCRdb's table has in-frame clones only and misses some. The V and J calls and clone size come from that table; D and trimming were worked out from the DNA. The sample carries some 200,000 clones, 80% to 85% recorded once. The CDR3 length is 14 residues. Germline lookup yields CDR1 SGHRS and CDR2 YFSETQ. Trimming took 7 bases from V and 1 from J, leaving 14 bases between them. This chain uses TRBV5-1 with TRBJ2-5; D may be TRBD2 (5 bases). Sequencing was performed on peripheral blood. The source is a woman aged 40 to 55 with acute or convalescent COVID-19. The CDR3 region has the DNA TGCGCCAGCTCTCGGACTGACTCCCAAGAGACCCAGTACTTC. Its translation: CASSRTDSQETQYF.